The 5 T cell receptor beta chains presented below share a single source sample, sequenced in a study of tumor-infiltrating lymphocytes in primary liver carcinoma. The tissue used was unsorted bulk material of 20-30 mg. RNA and DNA were co-extracted from it with the AllPrep DNA/RNA mini kit. With a constant-region primer, TCR beta cDNA was made from approximately 510 ng of total RNA. It was through three nested multiplex PCR rounds of slightly modified ARM-PCR that TCR beta libraries arose. The two initial PCR rounds, roughly 11 cycles each, used TRBV1-TRBV30 forward and C-beta reverse primers. Each CDR3 protein is one row after TCRdb ran MiXCR on the multiplex PCR reads. The sample yields 100,000 or so distinct CDR3 sequences, around 84% seen once. Sequencing used liver tumor tissue from sampling region 3. The subset was: tumor region T3, left-lateral pole. The receptors were sampled from a man aged 40-50 years with primary liver carcinoma and hepatitis B virus infection.

Turning to this clonotype: One junction end does not reproduce the germline sequence, and a read error may be involved. The rearrangement joins TRBV5-1 to TRBJ2-2; D might be TRBD2 (5 bases). The CDR3 is 14 residues long. CDR1 and CDR2 (germline): SGHRS, YFSETQ. CDR3 residues: CASSLVGWTGKLVF. The DNA for the CDR3 is TGCGCCAGCAGCTTGGTAGGGTGGACCGGGAAGCTGGTTTTT.

The table lists this clonotype with a few counts. The junction shows a germline mismatch at one end, possibly a read error. The V gene is TRBV11-2, the J gene TRBJ2-4; D is ambiguous. This CDR3 has 15 amino acids. Germline V gene lookup returns CDR1 SGHAT and CDR2 FQNNGV. Here the CDR3 reads CASITSAVAKNIQYF. CDR3 coding DNA: TGTGCCAGCATCACTTCGGCAGTAGCCAAAAACATACAGTACTTC.

This clonotype was detected only once. The V and J genes are TRBV29-1 and TRBJ2-5, with unresolved D. This CDR3 is 14 amino acids long. Germline-derived CDR1 and CDR2 are SQVTM and ANQGSEA. The V end was cut by 7 bases, the J end by 7 bases, with 22 bases between. In DNA form, the CDR3 reads TGCAGCGCCCTCAGGAACGAGAGTGTGGGGACCCAGTACTTC. Translating it yields CSALRNESVGTQYF.

This clonotype was seen ten or more times. The genes are TRBV12-3 or TRBV12-4 and TRBJ2-2; no definite D call. The CDR3 covers 13 residues. Deletions cut 6 bases from V and 6 bases from J, with 11 bases between. The DNA for the CDR3 is TGTGCCAGCAGCATTGCAGGAGCCGGGGAGCTGTTTTTT. Its protein product is CASSIAGAGELFF.

Notes on this clonotype: The junction departs from the called germline gene at one end, perhaps through a read error. This rearrangement joins TRBV10-3 to TRBJ2-2; 7 nucleotides agree with TRBD1. Germline-derived CDR1 and CDR2 are ENHRY and SYGVKD. The CDR3 is made up of 15 amino acids. CDR3 sequence (DNA): TGTGCCATCAGTGAGCAACAGGGGAACACCGGGGAGTTGTCTTTT. This translates into CAISEQQGNTGELSF.